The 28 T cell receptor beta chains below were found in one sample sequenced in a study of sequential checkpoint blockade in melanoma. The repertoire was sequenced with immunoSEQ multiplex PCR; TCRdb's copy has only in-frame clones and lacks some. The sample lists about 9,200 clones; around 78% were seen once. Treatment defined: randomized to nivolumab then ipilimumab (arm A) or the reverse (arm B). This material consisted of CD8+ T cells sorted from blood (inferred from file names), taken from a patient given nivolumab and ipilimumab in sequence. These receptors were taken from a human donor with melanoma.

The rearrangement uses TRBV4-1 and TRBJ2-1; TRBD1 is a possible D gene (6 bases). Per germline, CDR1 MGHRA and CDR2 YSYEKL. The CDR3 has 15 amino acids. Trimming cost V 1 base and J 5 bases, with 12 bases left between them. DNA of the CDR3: TGCGCCAGCAGCCAAGTCGGGTACAGGGACAATGAGCAGTTCTTC. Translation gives CASSQVGYRDNEQFF.

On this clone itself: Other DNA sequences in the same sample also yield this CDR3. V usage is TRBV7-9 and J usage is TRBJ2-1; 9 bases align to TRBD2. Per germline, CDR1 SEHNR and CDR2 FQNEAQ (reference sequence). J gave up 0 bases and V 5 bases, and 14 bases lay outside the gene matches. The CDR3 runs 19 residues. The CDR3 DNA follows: TGTGCCAGCAGCCAGAGAGGGCGGACTAGCGCCTACTCCTACAATGAGCAGTTCTTC. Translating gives CASSQRGRTSAYSYNEQFF.

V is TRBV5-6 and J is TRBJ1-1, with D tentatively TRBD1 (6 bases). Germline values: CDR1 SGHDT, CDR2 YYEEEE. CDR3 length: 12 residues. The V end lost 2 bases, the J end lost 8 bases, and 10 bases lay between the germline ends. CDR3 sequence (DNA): TGTGCCAGCAGCTTTGGGGGCAGCGAAGCTTTCTTT. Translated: CASSFGGSEAFF.

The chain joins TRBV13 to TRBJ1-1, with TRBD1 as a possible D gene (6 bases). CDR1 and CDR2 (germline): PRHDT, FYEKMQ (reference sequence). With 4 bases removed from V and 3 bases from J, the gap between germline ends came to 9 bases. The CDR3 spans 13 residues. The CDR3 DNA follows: TGTGCCAGCAGCTCCAGGGGATACACTGAAGCTTTCTTT. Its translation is CASSSRGYTEAFF.

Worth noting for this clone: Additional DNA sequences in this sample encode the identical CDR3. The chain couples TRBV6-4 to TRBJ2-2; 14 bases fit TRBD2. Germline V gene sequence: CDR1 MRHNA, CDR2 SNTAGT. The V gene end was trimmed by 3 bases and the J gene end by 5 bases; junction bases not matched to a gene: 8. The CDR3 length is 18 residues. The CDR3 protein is CASSEQGLAGGLTGELFF. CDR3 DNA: TGTGCCAGCAGTGAACAAGGACTAGCGGGAGGACTGACCGGGGAGCTGTTTTTT.

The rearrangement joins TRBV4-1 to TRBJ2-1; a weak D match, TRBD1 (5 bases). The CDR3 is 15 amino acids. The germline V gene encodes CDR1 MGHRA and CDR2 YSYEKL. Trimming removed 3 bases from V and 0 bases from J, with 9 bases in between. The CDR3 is CASSQDDSSYNEQFF. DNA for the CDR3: TGCGCCAGCAGCCAGGATGACAGCTCCTACAATGAGCAGTTCTTC.

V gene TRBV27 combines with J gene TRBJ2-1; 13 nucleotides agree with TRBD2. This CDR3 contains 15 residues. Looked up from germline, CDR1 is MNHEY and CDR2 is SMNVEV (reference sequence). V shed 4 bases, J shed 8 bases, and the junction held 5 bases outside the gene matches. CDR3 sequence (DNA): TGTGCCAGCAGTTCTTGGACTAGCGGGAGCTATGAGCAGTTCTTC. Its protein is CASSSWTSGSYEQFF.

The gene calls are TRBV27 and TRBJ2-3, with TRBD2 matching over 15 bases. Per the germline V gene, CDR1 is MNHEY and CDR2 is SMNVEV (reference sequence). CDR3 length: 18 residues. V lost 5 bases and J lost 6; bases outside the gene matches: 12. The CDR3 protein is CASSTQRWTSGGADTQYF. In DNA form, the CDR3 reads TGTGCCAGCAGTACCCAACGCTGGACTAGCGGGGGGGCGGATACGCAGTATTTT.

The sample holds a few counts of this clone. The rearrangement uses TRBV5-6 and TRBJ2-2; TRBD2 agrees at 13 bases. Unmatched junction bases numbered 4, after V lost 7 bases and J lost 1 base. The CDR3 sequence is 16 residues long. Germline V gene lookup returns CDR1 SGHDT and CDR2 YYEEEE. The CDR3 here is CASGRTSGRNTGELFF. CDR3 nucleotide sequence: TGTGCCAGCGGAAGGACTAGCGGGAGGAACACCGGGGAGCTGTTTTTT.

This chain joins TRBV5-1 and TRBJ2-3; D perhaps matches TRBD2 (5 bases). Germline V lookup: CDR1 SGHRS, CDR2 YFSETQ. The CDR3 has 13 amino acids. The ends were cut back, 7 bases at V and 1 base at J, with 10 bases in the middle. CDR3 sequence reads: CASARDGTDTQYF. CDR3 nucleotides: TGCGCCAGCGCACGGGATGGCACAGATACGCAGTATTTT.

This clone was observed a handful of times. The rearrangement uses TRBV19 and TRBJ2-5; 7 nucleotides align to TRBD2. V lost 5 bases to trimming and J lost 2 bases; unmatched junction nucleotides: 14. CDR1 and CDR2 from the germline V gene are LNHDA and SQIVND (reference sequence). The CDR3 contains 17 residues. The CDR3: CASSVTSGGRAQETQYF. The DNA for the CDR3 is TGTGCCAGTAGTGTGACCTCGGGGGGAAGGGCTCAAGAGACCCAGTACTTC.

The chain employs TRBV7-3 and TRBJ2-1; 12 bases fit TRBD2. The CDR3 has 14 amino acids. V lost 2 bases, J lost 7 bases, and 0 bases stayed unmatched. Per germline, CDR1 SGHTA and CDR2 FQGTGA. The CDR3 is CASSLGTSGNEQFF. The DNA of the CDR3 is TGTGCCAGCAGCTTAGGGACTAGCGGGAATGAGCAGTTCTTC.

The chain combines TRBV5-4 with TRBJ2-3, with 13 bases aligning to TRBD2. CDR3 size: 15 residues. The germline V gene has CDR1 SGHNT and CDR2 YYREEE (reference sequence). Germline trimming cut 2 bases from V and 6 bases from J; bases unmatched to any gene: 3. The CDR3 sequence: CASSFGLAGVDTQYF. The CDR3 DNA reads TGTGCCAGCAGCTTCGGACTAGCGGGGGTGGATACGCAGTATTTT. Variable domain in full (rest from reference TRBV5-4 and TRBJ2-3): ETGVTQSPTHLIKTRGQQVTLRCSSQSGHNTVSWYQQALGQGPQFIFQYYREEENGRGNFPPRFSGLQFPNYSSELNVNALELDDSALYLCASSFGLAGVDTQYFGPGTRLTVL.

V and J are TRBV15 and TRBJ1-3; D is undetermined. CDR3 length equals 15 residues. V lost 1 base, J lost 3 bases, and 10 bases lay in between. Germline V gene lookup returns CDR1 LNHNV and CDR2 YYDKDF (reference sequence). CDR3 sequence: CATSRVSSFGNTIYF. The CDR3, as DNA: TGTGCCACCAGCAGAGTTTCCTCGTTTGGAAACACCATATATTTT. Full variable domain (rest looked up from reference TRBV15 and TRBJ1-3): DAMVIQNPRYQVTQFGKPVTLSCSQTLNHNVMYWYQQKSSQAPKLLFHYYDKDFNNEADTPDNFQSRRPNTSFCFLDIRSPGLGDTAMYLCATSRVSSFGNTIYFGEGSWLTVV.

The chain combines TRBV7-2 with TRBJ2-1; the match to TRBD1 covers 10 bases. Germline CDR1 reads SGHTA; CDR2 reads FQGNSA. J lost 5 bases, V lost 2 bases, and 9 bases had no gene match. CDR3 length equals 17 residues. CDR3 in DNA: TGTGCCAGCAGCTTATTCGCCGGGACAGGGGTAAACAATGAGCAGTTCTTC. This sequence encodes CASSLFAGTGVNNEQFF. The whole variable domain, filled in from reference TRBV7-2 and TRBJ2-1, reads GAGVSQSPSNKVTEKGKDVELRCDPISGHTALYWYRQSLGQGLEFLIYFQGNSAPDKSGLPSDRFSAERTGGSVSTLTIQRTQQEDSAVYLCASSLFAGTGVNNEQFFGPGTRLTVL.

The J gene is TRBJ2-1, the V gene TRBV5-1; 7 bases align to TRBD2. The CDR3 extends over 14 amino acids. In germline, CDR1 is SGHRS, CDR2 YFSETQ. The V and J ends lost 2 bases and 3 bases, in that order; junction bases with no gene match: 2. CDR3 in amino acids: CASSFVAGYNEQFF. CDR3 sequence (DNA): TGCGCCAGCAGCTTCGTAGCGGGCTACAATGAGCAGTTCTTC.

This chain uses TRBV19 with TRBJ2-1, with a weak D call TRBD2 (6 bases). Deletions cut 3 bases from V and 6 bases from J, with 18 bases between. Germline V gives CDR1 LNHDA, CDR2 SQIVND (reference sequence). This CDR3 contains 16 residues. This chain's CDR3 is CASSMSGGRDVNEQFF. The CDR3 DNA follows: TGTGCCAGTAGTATGTCCGGGGGAAGAGACGTCAATGAGCAGTTCTTC.

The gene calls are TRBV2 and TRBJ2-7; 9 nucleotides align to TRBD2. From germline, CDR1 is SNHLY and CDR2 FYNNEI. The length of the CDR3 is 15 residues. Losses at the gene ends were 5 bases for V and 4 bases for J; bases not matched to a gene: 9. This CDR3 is CASSPGLASFYEQYF. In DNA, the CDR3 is TGTGCCAGCAGTCCGGGACTAGCCTCTTTTTACGAGCAGTACTTC. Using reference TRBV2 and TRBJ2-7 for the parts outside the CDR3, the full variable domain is EPEVTQTPSHQVTQMGQEVILRCVPISNHLYFYWYRQILGQKVEFLVSFYNNEISEKSEIFDDQFSVERPDGSNFTLKIRSTKLEDSAMYFCASSPGLASFYEQYFGPGTRLTVT.

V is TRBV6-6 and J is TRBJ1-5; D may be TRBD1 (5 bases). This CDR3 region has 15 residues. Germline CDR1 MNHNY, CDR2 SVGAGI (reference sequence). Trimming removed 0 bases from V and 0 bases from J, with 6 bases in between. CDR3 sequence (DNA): TGTGCCAGCAGTTACTCGCAGGGTAGCAATCAGCCCCAGCATTTT. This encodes CASSYSQGSNQPQHF.

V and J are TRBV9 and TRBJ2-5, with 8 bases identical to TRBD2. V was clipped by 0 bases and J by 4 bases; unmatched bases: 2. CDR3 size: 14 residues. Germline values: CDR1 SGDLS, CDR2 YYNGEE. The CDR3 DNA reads TGTGCCAGCAGCGTAGGACTAGCGCCAGAGACCCAGTACTTC. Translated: CASSVGLAPETQYF.

The CDR3 nucleotides are TGCGCCAGCAGCCAAGTGGGACAGGGGTTACGGAACACTGAAGCTTTCTTT. As protein: CASSQVGQGLRNTEAFF. The rearrangement joins TRBV4-3 to TRBJ1-1, with 10 bases identical to TRBD1. Germline CDR1 is LGHNA and CDR2 is YSLEER. V lost 1 base to trimming and J lost 1 base; unmatched junction nucleotides: 6. The CDR3 extends over 17 amino acids.

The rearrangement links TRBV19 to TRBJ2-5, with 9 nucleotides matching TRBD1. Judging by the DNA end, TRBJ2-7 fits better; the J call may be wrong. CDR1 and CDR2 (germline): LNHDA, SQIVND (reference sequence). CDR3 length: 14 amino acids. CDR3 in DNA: TGTGCCAGTAGTACTGGGACAGGGTCCTACGAGCAGTACTTC. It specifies CASSTGTGSYEQYF.

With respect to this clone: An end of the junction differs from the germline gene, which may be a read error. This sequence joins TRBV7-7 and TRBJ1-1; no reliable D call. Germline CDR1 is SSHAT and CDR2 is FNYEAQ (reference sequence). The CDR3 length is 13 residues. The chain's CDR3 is CASSLALNTEAFF. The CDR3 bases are TGTGCTAGCAGCTTGGCCCTGAACACTGAAGCTTTCTTT.

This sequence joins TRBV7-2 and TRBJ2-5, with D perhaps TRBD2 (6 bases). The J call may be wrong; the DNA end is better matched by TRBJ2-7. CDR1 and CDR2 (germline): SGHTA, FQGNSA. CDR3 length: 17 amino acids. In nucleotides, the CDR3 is TGTGCCAGCAGCTTAGCCTTCGGTAGCGGATTAACCTACGAGCAGTACTTC. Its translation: CASSLAFGSGLTYEQYF.

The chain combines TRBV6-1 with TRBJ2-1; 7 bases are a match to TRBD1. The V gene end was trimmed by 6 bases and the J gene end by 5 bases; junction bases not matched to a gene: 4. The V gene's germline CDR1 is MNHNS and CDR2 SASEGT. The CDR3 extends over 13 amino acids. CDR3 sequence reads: CASSPTGDNEQFF. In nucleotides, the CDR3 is TGTGCCAGCAGCCCTACAGGGGACAATGAGCAGTTCTTC.

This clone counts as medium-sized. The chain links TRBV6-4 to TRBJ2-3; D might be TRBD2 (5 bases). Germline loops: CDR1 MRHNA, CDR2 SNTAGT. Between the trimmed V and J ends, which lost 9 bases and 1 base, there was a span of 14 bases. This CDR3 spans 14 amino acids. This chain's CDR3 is CASSDTSGTDTQYF. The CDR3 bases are TGTGCCAGTAGCGACACCTCGGGCACAGATACGCAGTATTTT.

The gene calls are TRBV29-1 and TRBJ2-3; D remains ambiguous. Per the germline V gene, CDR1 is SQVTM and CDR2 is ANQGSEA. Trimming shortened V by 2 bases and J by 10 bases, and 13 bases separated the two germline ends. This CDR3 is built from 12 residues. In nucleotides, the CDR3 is TGCAGCGTTGAAAGTAGTGTGCGGTCGCAGTATTTT. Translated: CSVESSVRSQYF.

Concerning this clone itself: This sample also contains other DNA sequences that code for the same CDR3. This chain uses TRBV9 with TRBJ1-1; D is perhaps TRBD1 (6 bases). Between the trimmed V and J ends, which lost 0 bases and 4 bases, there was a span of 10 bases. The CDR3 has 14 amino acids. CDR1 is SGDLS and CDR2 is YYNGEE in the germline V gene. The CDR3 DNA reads TGTGCCAGCAGCGTAGGAAGGGGGGGCACTGAAGCTTTCTTT. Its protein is CASSVGRGGTEAFF. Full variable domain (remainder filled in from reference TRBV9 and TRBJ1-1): DSGVTQTPKHLITATGQRVTLRCSPRSGDLSVYWYQQSLDQGLQFLIQYYNGEERAKGNILERFSAQQFPDLHSELNLSSLELGDSALYFCASSVGRGGTEAFFGQGTRLTVV.